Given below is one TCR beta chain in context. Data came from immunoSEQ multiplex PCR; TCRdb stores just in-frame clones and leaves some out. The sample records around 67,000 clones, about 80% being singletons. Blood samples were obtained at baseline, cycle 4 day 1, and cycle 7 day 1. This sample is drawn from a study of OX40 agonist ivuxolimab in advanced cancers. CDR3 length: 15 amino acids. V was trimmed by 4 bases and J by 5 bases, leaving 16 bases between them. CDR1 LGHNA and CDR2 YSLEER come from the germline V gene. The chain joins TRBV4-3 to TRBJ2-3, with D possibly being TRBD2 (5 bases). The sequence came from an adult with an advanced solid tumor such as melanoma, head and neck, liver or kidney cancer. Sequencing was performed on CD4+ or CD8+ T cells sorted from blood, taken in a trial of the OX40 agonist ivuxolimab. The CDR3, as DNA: TGCGCCAGCAGCCCAAGTTGGCTAGCTAGAGATACGCAGTATTTT. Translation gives CASSPSWLARDTQYF.